A selection of T cell receptor beta chains follows, all from one sample in a study of spatial heterogeneity in lung cancer. TCRdb reprocessed the 5' RACE reads with MiXCR, giving one entry per CDR3 protein. The table has 85,000 to 100,000 distinct CDR3 sequences, approximately 12% seen once. The sample consisted of PBMCs, taken at surgery. These receptors originate from a male donor with early-stage non-small cell lung cancer. Each CDR3 is given with its conserved first and last residue. A D gene is named only where the DNA matches it firmly. Expanded clones are given a class, and other clones once, few, many or no size at all.

CDR3nt,CDR3aa,d_gene,abundance,j_gene,v_gene
TGTGCCAGCAGCTTAATGCAGGGGTCGAACACTGAAGCTTTCTTT,CASSLMQGSNTEAFF,.,few,TRBJ1-1,TRBV11-2
TGTGCCAGCAGTGAACCGGGACTAGCGGGGACCGGACCTAATGGGGATACGCAGTATTTT,CASSEPGLAGTGPNGDTQYF,TRBD2,.,TRBJ2-3,TRBV28
TGTGCCATCAGTGAAAGGGCGACGAACACCGGGGAGCTGTTTTTT,CAISERATNTGELFF,.,few,TRBJ2-2,TRBV10-3
TGTGCCAGCAGCCAAGGGGCGGCCGCTGGGGCCAACGTCCTGACTTTC,CASSQGAAAGANVLTF,.,many,TRBJ2-6,TRBV3-1
TGCAGCGTTGAGGGGCAGGGGGTAAATACGCAGTATTTT,CSVEGQGVNTQYF,TRBD1,.,TRBJ2-3,TRBV29-1
TGCAGTGCTCCAGGACAGCTCGCGAACACTGAAGCTTTCTTT,CSAPGQLANTEAFF,.,many,TRBJ1-1,TRBV20-1
TGTGCCAGCACAACGGGATTCAGCACAGATACGCAGTATTTT,CASTTGFSTDTQYF,.,few,TRBJ2-3,TRBV28
TGTGCCAGCAGCGTAGGTTTCACAGATACGCAGTATTTT,CASSVGFTDTQYF,.,many,TRBJ2-3,TRBV9
TGCGCCAGCAGCTTTGAAGGGGACAATGAGCAGTTCTTC,CASSFEGDNEQFF,.,many,TRBJ2-1,TRBV5-1
TGTGCCAGCAGTTTCCCTAGCGGCGAGGATACGCAGTATTTT,CASSFPSGEDTQYF,TRBD2,many,TRBJ2-3,TRBV7-2
TGTGCCAGCAGTTTGGGACAGCCCTACGAGCAGTACTTC,CASSLGQPYEQYF,TRBD1,many,TRBJ2-7,TRBV28
TGTGCCAGCAGCCCCCCCTACACCTTC,CASSPPYTF,.,few,TRBJ1-2,TRBV7-9
TGTGCCAGCAAAACACCCGGTAGCCCATCCACAGATACGCAGTATTTT,CASKTPGSPSTDTQYF,.,many,TRBJ2-3,TRBV7-8
TGTGCCAGCAGGCCTCTGGGAGGGGGCTGGCAAACTGAGACCCAGTACTTC,CASRPLGGGWQTETQYF,.,few,TRBJ2-5,TRBV27
TGTGCCAGCAGCCAGCCGGGGGGACCCCTCCACTTT,CASSQPGGPLHF,.,.,TRBJ1-6,TRBV3-1
TGTGCCAGCAGCAAGATAGCGCGGAACACTGAAGCTTTCTTT,CASSKIARNTEAFF,.,few,TRBJ1-1,TRBV25-1
TGCGCCAGCAGTGAGACCGACTGGTCGACGCAGTATTTT,CASSETDWSTQYF,.,.,TRBJ2-3,TRBV10-2
TGCGCCAGCAGCTTTGGCGGGAGCTCCTACGAGCAGTACTTC,CASSFGGSSYEQYF,TRBD2,few,TRBJ2-7,TRBV5-1
TGTGCCAGCTTTCCCCCCACAGGGGGGCGTCAAGAGACCCAGTACTTC,CASFPPTGGRQETQYF,TRBD1,.,TRBJ2-5,TRBV28
TGTGCCAGCAGCTTCCCCGGCAGGGCCTACGAGCAGTACTTC,CASSFPGRAYEQYF,.,.,TRBJ2-7,TRBV5-5
TGTGCCAGCAGCGATCAACAGGGAAACCAAGAGACCCAGTACTTC,CASSDQQGNQETQYF,.,many,TRBJ2-5,TRBV28
TGCGCCAGCAGCCGAACGCGGACAGGAGTGTCTGACGAGCAGTACTTC,CASSRTRTGVSDEQYF,TRBD1,many,TRBJ2-7,TRBV4-3
TGTGCCAGCTCGAAGTCAGGACAGGGGTATGAGACCCAGTACTTC,CASSKSGQGYETQYF,TRBD1,.,TRBJ2-5,TRBV27
TGCGCCAGCGGGACAGACTATAGCACAGATACGCAGTATTTT,CASGTDYSTDTQYF,TRBD1,.,TRBJ2-3,TRBV5-1
TGTGCCAGCAGCCACTCGAGCTCCTACAATGAGCAGTTCTTC,CASSHSSSYNEQFF,.,few,TRBJ2-1,TRBV3-1
TGTGCCAGCAGTCCCGGGACAGTGGCCTACAATGAGCAGTTCTTC,CASSPGTVAYNEQFF,TRBD1,few,TRBJ2-1,TRBV27
TGTGCCAGCAGACTCCGACAGGGGGCATTCGGGGAGCAGTACTTC,CASRLRQGAFGEQYF,TRBD1,.,TRBJ2-7,TRBV6-5
TGCGCCAGCAGTCAATCGGTCGGGAAGGACGTGACCGGGGAGCTGTTTTTT,CASSQSVGKDVTGELFF,.,many,TRBJ2-2,TRBV23-1
TGCAGTGCTAGAGATTCCCAGGGGGCGTCAGATACGCAGTATTTT,CSARDSQGASDTQYF,TRBD1,few,TRBJ2-3,TRBV20-1
TGCAGTGCCCGAGGGGGACTCGGCTATGGCTACACCTTC,CSARGGLGYGYTF,.,few,TRBJ1-2,TRBV20-1